These 25 T cell receptor beta chains share one sample of origin, sequenced in a study of shared clonotypes between healthy human individuals. Sequencing used immunoSEQ multiplex PCR; TCRdb keeps in-frame clones, though not all of them. The data contain some 1,400,000 clones, around 97% of them seen just once; the ten biggest clones take up approximately 1.2%. Material for sequencing was naive CD4+ T cells sorted from blood. Documented subset: CD45RA+ positively selected. These receptors all stem from a man aged 25-45 years in good health.

For this clone: Other DNA sequences within the sample encode an identical CDR3. This chain connects TRBV5-1 to TRBJ2-1; D is possibly TRBD1 (6 bases). The CDR3 totals 14 residues. Germline CDR1 is SGHRS and CDR2 is YFSETQ. Trimming stripped 0 bases from V and 4 bases from J, with 8 bases between. The CDR3 DNA reads TGCGCCAGCAGCTTGGGGGACACTTACAATGAGCAGTTCTTC. Protein: CASSLGDTYNEQFF.

This sequence joins TRBV7-2 and TRBJ1-1; D is uncertain. Germline V gives CDR1 SGHTA, CDR2 FQGNSA. The CDR3 totals 13 residues. The germline V and J ends were trimmed by 5 bases and 13 bases, with 20 bases remaining between them. The CDR3 is CASSPVSPAELFF. In DNA, the CDR3 is TGTGCCAGCAGCCCCGTTTCTCCCGCTGAGCTTTTCTTT.

The rearrangement links TRBV2 to TRBJ2-3; TRBD2 agrees at 8 bases. CDR3 length equals 15 residues. The V gene's germline CDR1 is SNHLY and CDR2 FYNNEI. J gave up 5 bases and V 4 bases, and 8 bases lay outside the gene matches. As DNA, the CDR3 is TGTGCCAGCAGTGTCTGGCGGGAGGCAGTAGATACGCAGTATTTT. It encodes CASSVWREAVDTQYF.

As regards this clone: One end of the junction fails to match germline, which may point to a read error. This chain connects TRBV18 to TRBJ2-3; D ambiguous. Germline CDR1 reads KGHSH; CDR2 reads LQKENI. This CDR3 has 16 residues. The CDR3 protein is CASLPPRLPRTDTQYF. CDR3 DNA sequence: TGTGCCAGCTTACCACCTCGGCTACCCCGCACAGATACGCAGTATTTT.

V and J are TRBV11-2 and TRBJ1-4; maybe TRBD1 (5 bases). The V gene lost 4 bases and the J gene lost 12 bases, with 21 bases spanning the gap. There are 15 residues in the CDR3. The germline gives CDR1 SGHAT, CDR2 FQNNGV. The chain's CDR3 is CASSSTDGGLVELFF. For the CDR3, the DNA is TGTGCCAGCAGCTCCACCGACGGGGGGTTAGTTGAACTGTTTTTT.

The chain couples TRBV10-2 to TRBJ2-1, with 9 nucleotides matching TRBD2. The V and J ends lost 2 bases and 8 bases, in that order; junction bases with no gene match: 10. Germline CDR1 WSHSY, CDR2 SAAADI. There are 16 residues in the CDR3. The CDR3 sequence is CASSEIPGLAFYEQFF. The DNA for the CDR3 is TGCGCCAGCAGTGAGATTCCGGGACTAGCCTTCTATGAGCAGTTCTTC.

About this clone: Distinct nucleotide sequences in the sample also encode this CDR3. The V gene is TRBV19, the J gene TRBJ1-2; the D is unclear. Germline V CDR1 and CDR2: LNHDA, SQIVND (reference sequence). The CDR3 length is 13 residues. Between the trimmed V and J ends, which lost 3 bases and 0 bases, there was a span of 5 bases. The CDR3 is CASSISPNYGYTF. CDR3 DNA sequence: TGTGCCAGTAGTATTAGTCCTAACTATGGCTACACCTTC.

This chain joins TRBV19 and TRBJ2-7, with 11 bases lining up with TRBD2. V lost 5 bases, J lost 0 bases, and 6 bases stayed unmatched. CDR3 size: 16 residues. Germline V CDR1 and CDR2: LNHDA, SQIVND (reference sequence). The CDR3 DNA reads TGTGCCAGTAGTCTCTCAGGGACTAGCGGCTCCTACGAGCAGTACTTC. Residues: CASSLSGTSGSYEQYF.

V is TRBV28 and J is TRBJ2-2; no firm D call. CDR3 length: 12 residues. V shed 7 bases and J shed 6 bases, with 9 bases lying between them. Germline values: CDR1 MDHEN, CDR2 SYDVKM. The CDR3 protein is CASKAFAGELFF. CDR3 nucleotide sequence: TGTGCCAGCAAGGCGTTTGCCGGGGAGCTGTTTTTT. Filled out from reference TRBV28 and TRBJ2-2, the complete variable domain reads DVKVTQSSRYLVKRTGEKVFLECVQDMDHENMFWYRQDPGLGLRLIYFSYDVKMKEKGDIPEGYSVSREKKERFSLILESASTNQTSMYLCASKAFAGELFFGEGSRLTVL.

CDR3 amino acids: CASSLGQGGETQYF. The CDR3 DNA sequence: TGTGCCAGCAGCCTGGGACAGGGAGGTGAGACCCAGTACTTC. The rearrangement uses TRBV5-8 and TRBJ2-5, with 9 bases lining up with TRBD1. The CDR3 is made up of 14 amino acids. Losses at the gene ends were 4 bases for V and 5 bases for J; bases not matched to a gene: 6. Germline V gene lookup returns CDR1 SGHTS and CDR2 YDEGEE.

The V call is TRBV6-5, the J call TRBJ2-4; D is uncertain. Germline V lookup: CDR1 MNHEY, CDR2 SVGAGI. Trimming left V 4 bases short and J 0 bases short, with 13 bases between. This CDR3 region has 16 residues. This CDR3 reads CASSSTATLAKNIQYF. Written as DNA, the CDR3 is TGTGCCAGCAGTTCAACGGCAACCCTAGCCAAAAACATTCAGTACTTC.

This CDR3 reads CSVDPGQGETQYF. The CDR3 nucleotides are TGCAGCGTTGATCCGGGACAGGGAGAGACCCAGTACTTC. The rearrangement joins TRBV29-1 to TRBJ2-5, with 9 bases fitting TRBD1. Germline CDR1 SQVTM, CDR2 ANQGSEA. V lost 3 bases to trimming and J lost 4 bases; unmatched junction nucleotides: 3. The CDR3 runs to 13 residues.

This chain links TRBV6-4 with TRBJ1-1, with 10 bases matching TRBD1. With 0 bases clipped from V and 7 bases from J, the junction kept 8 bases outside the gene matches. CDR1 is MRHNA and CDR2 is SNTAGT in the germline V gene. The CDR3 spans 16 residues. CDR3 in DNA: TGTGCCAGCAGTGACTCCGGGGGACAGGGGCTAGGTGAAGCTTTCTTT. Its translation: CASSDSGGQGLGEAFF.

The J gene is TRBJ2-4, the V gene TRBV29-1; possibly TRBD1 for D (5 bases). Trimming removed 1 base at V and 0 bases at J, with 7 bases between. CDR1 SQVTM and CDR2 ANQGSEA come from the germline V gene. CDR3 size: 14 residues. The CDR3 nucleotides are TGCAGCGTTGAAGGCAGGGTAGCCAAAAACATTCAGTACTTC. Amino acid sequence: CSVEGRVAKNIQYF.

The chain couples TRBV4-3 to TRBJ2-5; D gene ambiguous. Germline CDR1 reads LGHNA; CDR2 reads YSLEER. This CDR3 contains 13 residues. V was shortened by 1 base and J by 5 bases, with 8 bases between the two germline ends. Written as DNA, the CDR3 is TGCGCCAGCAGCCAAGTTGGCGGCGAGACCCAGTACTTC. This gives the protein CASSQVGGETQYF.

This chain connects TRBV29-1 to TRBJ2-1; no firm D call. The CDR3 loop spans 16 amino acids. CDR1 and CDR2 from the germline V gene are SQVTM and ANQGSEA. Trimming removed 4 bases from V and 4 bases from J, with 20 bases in between. The CDR3 DNA sequence: TGCAGCGTTGGGGGTCCCTCGTGGCTTGAATACAATGAGCAGTTCTTC. It specifies CSVGGPSWLEYNEQFF.

V usage is TRBV6-4 and J usage is TRBJ2-2; D is unresolved. Trimming pared 6 bases from V and 0 bases from J, leaving 11 bases between. This CDR3 is built from 15 residues. Germline V gene lookup returns CDR1 MRHNA and CDR2 SNTAGT. DNA for the CDR3: TGTGCCAGCAGCCGTGGCGGTTCGAACACCGGGGAGCTGTTTTTT. Translated: CASSRGGSNTGELFF.

As regards this clone: Other DNA sequences from this sample encode an identical CDR3 as well. V gene TRBV2 combines with J gene TRBJ1-3; tentatively, D is TRBD1 (6 bases). V gave up 6 bases and J gave up 4 bases, with 10 bases separating them. The CDR3 spans 13 residues. Germline V gene lookup returns CDR1 SNHLY and CDR2 FYNNEI. The CDR3 loop reads CASSRGSGNTIYF. In nucleotides, the CDR3 is TGTGCCAGCAGCAGGGGTTCCGGAAACACCATATATTTT.

The chain is built from TRBV20-1 and TRBJ2-1; no definite D call. The CDR3 contains 11 residues. The V and J ends lost 5 bases and 8 bases respectively, with 10 bases between them. In germline, CDR1 is DFQATT, CDR2 SNEGSKA (reference sequence). CDR3 region: CSAPPLDEQFF. The CDR3, as DNA: TGCAGTGCTCCCCCGTTGGATGAGCAGTTCTTC.

This clone was counted only a few times. The chain uses TRBV9 and TRBJ2-2, with a weak D call TRBD2 (6 bases). V was trimmed by 7 bases and J by 0 bases, leaving 16 bases between them. CDR1 is SGDLS, CDR2 YYNGEE, per germline. The CDR3 spans 16 residues. CDR3 loop: CASCLGSSANTGELFF. CDR3 sequence (DNA): TGTGCCAGCTGCCTCGGCTCTAGCGCGAACACCGGGGAGCTGTTTTTT.

This chain joins TRBV29-1 and TRBJ2-7; 9 bases align to TRBD1. CDR3 length: 15 residues. V was clipped by 5 bases and J by 6 bases; unmatched bases: 14. Germline V gene data show CDR1 as SQVTM and CDR2 as ANQGSEA. The DNA for the CDR3 is TGCAGCGTTACCGACTTCACAGGGGGCGAGGGCGAGCAGTACTTC. Translating it yields CSVTDFTGGEGEQYF.

The chain has TRBV13 and TRBJ2-7; TRBD1 matches 7 bases. The V and J ends lost 5 bases and 3 bases, in that order; junction bases with no gene match: 4. The CDR3 totals 13 residues. Germline V gives CDR1 PRHDT, CDR2 FYEKMQ (reference sequence). DNA of the CDR3: TGTGCCAGCAGCGAACGGGACAGCTACGAGCAGTACTTC. Translated, it gives CASSERDSYEQYF.

The chain links TRBV7-9 to TRBJ2-5; 8 bases align to TRBD1. Trimming at V came to 5 bases and at J to 5 bases, leaving 16 bases not matched to a gene. The V gene's germline CDR1 is SEHNR and CDR2 FQNEAQ (reference sequence). The CDR3 totals 17 residues. CDR3 nucleotides: TGTGCCAGCAGCCACCATTTGGGACAGGCGGGATGGGAGACCCAGTACTTC. It translates to CASSHHLGQAGWETQYF.

This chain uses TRBV5-4 with TRBJ2-5; 8 nucleotides agree with TRBD2. Losses at the gene ends were 4 bases for V and 3 bases for J; bases not matched to a gene: 8. This CDR3 contains 15 residues. Germline CDR1 is SGHNT and CDR2 is YYREEE (reference sequence). The CDR3 DNA follows: TGTGCCAGCAGCAGTCCCGGGACTAGAAAAGAGACCCAGTACTTC. Its translation: CASSSPGTRKETQYF.

This sequence joins TRBV29-1 and TRBJ2-1, with 11 nucleotides matching TRBD2. With V trimmed by 7 bases and J by 12 bases, 5 bases remained unmatched. Germline V gene data show CDR1 as SQVTM and CDR2 as ANQGSEA. CDR3 size: 11 residues. The CDR3 nucleotides are TGCAGCGGGTTTAGCGGGAGGGGGCAGTTCTTC. Amino acids: CSGFSGRGQFF.